This TCR beta chain stems from a study of shared clonotypes between healthy human individuals. Background on the study: Three men and a couple of women, aged 18 to 49, were donors. Plates per donor: three CD4 naive, three CD4 memory, two CD8 naive, one CD8 memory.

V lost 9 bases and J lost 10, with 15 bases in between. This CDR3 spans 12 amino acids. CDR1 SNHLY and CDR2 FYNNEI come from the germline V gene. Assay used: immunoSEQ multiplex PCR; TCRdb lists only in-frame clones, some missing. The sample includes roughly 700,000 clones, approximately 79% of them seen just once. Comment on this clone: Antigen: not known.

Findings and limits, study-wide: Naive subsets generally exceeded memory subsets in estimated richness. An expected dependence of interdonor clonotype sharing on sequencing depth was noted.

The TCR sequence derives from a woman in her twenties or thirties in good health. This chain connects TRBV2 to TRBJ1-4, with D maybe TRBD1 (5 bases). The sample comprised memory CD4+ T cells sorted from blood. The subset: CD45RA-negative fraction. CDR3 in amino acids: CASGQSERKLFF. In nucleotides, the CDR3 is TGTGCCAGTGGACAATCAGAGCGAAAACTGTTTTTT.